The 12 T cell receptor beta chains listed next were all sequenced from one sample in a study of cytomegalovirus exposure and HLA in healthy donors. The study ran its PCR with 60 Vbeta and 13 Jbeta primers. Sequencing used immunoSEQ multiplex PCR; TCRdb keeps in-frame clones, though not all of them. The sample lists 110,000 to 150,000 clones; approximately 80% were seen once. The sample was PBMCs. The receptors here all came from a woman aged 40 to 50 in good health and CMV-seronegative.

The chain uses TRBV5-1 and TRBJ1-3, with a possible D match to TRBD1 (6 bases). V was pared by 0 bases and J by 4 bases, with 11 bases between. The germline V gene encodes CDR1 SGHRS and CDR2 YFSETQ. The CDR3 consists of 15 residues. The DNA of the CDR3 is TGCGCCAGCAGCTTGGAAGGGGGAACGGGAAACACCATATATTTT. It translates to CASSLEGGTGNTIYF.

The chain couples TRBV11-2 to TRBJ1-6; D is ambiguous. This CDR3 contains 15 residues. Trimming removed 4 bases at V and 7 bases at J, with 14 bases between. CDR1 SGHAT and CDR2 FQNNGV come from the germline V gene. The CDR3 here is CASSSSPGSNSPLHF. The CDR3 region has the DNA TGTGCCAGCAGCTCCAGCCCGGGGTCGAATTCACCCCTCCACTTT. The full variable domain, its missing parts supplied by reference TRBV11-2 and TRBJ1-6, is EAGVAQSPRYKIIEKRQSVAFWCNPISGHATLYWYQQILGQGPKLLIQFQNNGVVDDSQLPKDRFSAERLKGVDSTLKIQPAKLEDSAVYLCASSSSPGSNSPLHFGNGTRLTVT.

This chain links TRBV5-1 with TRBJ1-1, with 9 nucleotides matching TRBD1. The germline V gene encodes CDR1 SGHRS and CDR2 YFSETQ. The J segment lost 5 bases and the V segment lost 7 bases, leaving 9 bases of the junction unmatched. The CDR3 consists of 14 residues. The CDR3 bases are TGCGCCAGCCATCAGGGACAGGGCAGTACTGAAGCTTTCTTT. This codes for CASHQGQGSTEAFF.

This clone was observed a handful of times. The chain couples TRBV18 to TRBJ2-4; D tentatively reads TRBD1 or TRBD2 (11 bases each). CDR3 length: 24 residues. From germline, CDR1 is KGHSH and CDR2 LQKENI. Trimming took 6 bases from V and 9 from J, leaving 48 bases between them. The CDR3 here is CASSPGTGGPLSTSGTPIIGIQYF. CDR3 nucleotide sequence: TGTGCCAGCTCCCCCGGGACAGGGGGTCCCCTTTCGACTAGCGGGACCCCCATTATAGGCATTCAGTACTTC.

V usage is TRBV20-1 and J usage is TRBJ2-1; D gene uncertain. CDR1 DFQATT and CDR2 SNEGSKA come from the germline V gene (reference sequence). The length of the CDR3 is 11 residues. V shed 2 bases and J shed 3 bases, with 2 bases lying between them. CDR3 DNA: TGCAGTGCTAGATACTACAATGAGCAGTTCTTC. This gives the protein CSARYYNEQFF.

The chain recombines TRBV27 with TRBJ2-7; 8 nucleotides match TRBD1. Germline trimming cut 3 bases from V and 4 bases from J; bases unmatched to any gene: 11. The germline V gene encodes CDR1 MNHEY and CDR2 SMNVEV (reference sequence). The CDR3 sequence is 16 residues long. The CDR3 loop is CASSLNQGAAAYEQYF. The CDR3 DNA sequence: TGTGCCAGCAGTTTGAACCAGGGGGCTGCGGCTTACGAGCAGTACTTC.

The CDR3 loop is CASSPLREQRYGYTF. CDR3 bases: TGTGCCAGCAGTCCACTCCGGGAACAACGCTATGGCTACACCTTC. This chain uses TRBV6-8 with TRBJ1-2, with no clear D. V lost 5 bases and J lost 4, with 17 bases in between. The CDR3 totals 15 residues. Germline V gene data show CDR1 as MNHGY and CDR2 as SAAAGT.

V usage is TRBV7-9 and J usage is TRBJ2-5; no clear D. V was shortened by 2 bases and J by 4 bases, with 11 bases between the two germline ends. Germline lookup yields CDR1 SEHNR and CDR2 FQNEAQ (reference sequence). The length of the CDR3 is 14 residues. The CDR3 loop reads CASSLLGGGETQYF. DNA of the CDR3: TGTGCCAGCAGCTTACTTGGCGGTGGAGAGACCCAGTACTTC.

The chain uses TRBV10-2 and TRBJ2-7; TRBD2 agrees at 13 bases. Trimming took 10 bases from V and 2 from J; bases not matched to a gene: 20. The CDR3 totals 19 residues. Germline V gives CDR1 WSHSY, CDR2 SAAADI. The CDR3 coding sequence is TGCGCCACCTATGGCCCGGGACTAGCGGGATATCGCTCCGCCTACGAGCAGTACTTC. It is translated as CATYGPGLAGYRSAYEQYF.

A few counts support this clone. V is TRBV11-1 and J is TRBJ1-1; D is undetermined. The CDR3 runs to 15 residues. Germline CDR1 is SGHAT and CDR2 is FQDESV (reference sequence). V was pared by 1 base and J by 3 bases, with 12 bases between. This CDR3 reads CASSLEPTGDTEAFF. CDR3 nucleotide sequence: TGTGCCAGCAGCTTAGAGCCGACCGGGGACACTGAAGCTTTCTTT.

This chain joins TRBV7-8 and TRBJ2-7, with 13 bases that match TRBD2. Germline CDR1 is SGHVS and CDR2 is FQNEAQ. This CDR3 is built from 15 residues. V shed 5 bases, J shed 6 bases, and the junction held 7 bases outside the gene matches. The CDR3 is CASSPWTSGSAEQYF. The CDR3, as DNA: TGTGCCAGCAGCCCCTGGACTAGCGGGAGCGCCGAGCAGTACTTC.

This chain joins TRBV15 and TRBJ1-2; 9 bases agree with TRBD1. Trimming removed 5 bases from V and 5 bases from J; junction bases left unmatched: 9. Germline V gene lookup returns CDR1 LNHNV and CDR2 YYDKDF (reference sequence). This CDR3 is 15 amino acids long. CDR3 coding DNA: TGTGCCACCAGCGGAGGGCTGGGACAGGGATATGGCTACACCTTC. The encoded protein is CATSGGLGQGYGYTF.